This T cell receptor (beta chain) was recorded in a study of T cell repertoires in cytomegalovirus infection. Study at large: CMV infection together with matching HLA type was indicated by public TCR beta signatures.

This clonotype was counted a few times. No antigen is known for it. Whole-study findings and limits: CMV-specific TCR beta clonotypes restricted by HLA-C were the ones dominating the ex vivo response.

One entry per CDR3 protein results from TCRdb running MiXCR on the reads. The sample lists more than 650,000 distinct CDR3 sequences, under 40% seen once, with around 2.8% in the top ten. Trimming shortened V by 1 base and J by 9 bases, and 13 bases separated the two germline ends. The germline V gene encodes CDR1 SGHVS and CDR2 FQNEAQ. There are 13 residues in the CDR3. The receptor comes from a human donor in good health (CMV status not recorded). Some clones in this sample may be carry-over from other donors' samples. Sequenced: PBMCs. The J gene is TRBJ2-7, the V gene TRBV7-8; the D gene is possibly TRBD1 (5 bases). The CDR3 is CASSLVSAGMQYF. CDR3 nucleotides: TGTGCCAGCAGCTTAGTATCCGCAGGGATGCAGTACTTC.